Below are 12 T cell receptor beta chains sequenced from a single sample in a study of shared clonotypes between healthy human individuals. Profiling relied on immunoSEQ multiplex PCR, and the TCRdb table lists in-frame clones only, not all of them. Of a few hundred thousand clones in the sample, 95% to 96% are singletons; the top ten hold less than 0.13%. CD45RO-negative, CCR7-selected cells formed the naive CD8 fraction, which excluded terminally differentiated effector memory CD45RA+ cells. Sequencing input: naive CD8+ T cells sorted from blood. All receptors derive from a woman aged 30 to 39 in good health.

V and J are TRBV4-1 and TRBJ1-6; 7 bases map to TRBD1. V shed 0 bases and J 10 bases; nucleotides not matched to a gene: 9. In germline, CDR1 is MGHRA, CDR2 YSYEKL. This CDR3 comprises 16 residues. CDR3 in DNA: TGCGCCAGCAGCCAAGATCGGACAGGTCTTAGGTCACCCCTCCACTTT. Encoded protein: CASSQDRTGLRSPLHF.

The CDR3 sequence: CASSFPPSAHERTSTDTQYF. The DNA of the CDR3 is TGTGCCAGCAGCTTTCCCCCTTCGGCCCACGAGCGGACCAGCACAGATACGCAGTATTTT. V and J are TRBV7-8 and TRBJ2-3, with D perhaps matching TRBD2 (5 bases). This CDR3 is 20 amino acids long. V lost 3 bases and J lost 0, with 25 bases in between. Germline-derived CDR1 and CDR2 are SGHVS and FQNEAQ.

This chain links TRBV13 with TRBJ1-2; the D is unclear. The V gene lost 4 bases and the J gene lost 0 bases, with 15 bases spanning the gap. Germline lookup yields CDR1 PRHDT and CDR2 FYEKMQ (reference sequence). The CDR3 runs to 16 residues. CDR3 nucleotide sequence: TGTGCCAGCAGCTCCCAATTGGATGCAACTAACTATGGCTACACCTTC. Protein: CASSSQLDATNYGYTF.

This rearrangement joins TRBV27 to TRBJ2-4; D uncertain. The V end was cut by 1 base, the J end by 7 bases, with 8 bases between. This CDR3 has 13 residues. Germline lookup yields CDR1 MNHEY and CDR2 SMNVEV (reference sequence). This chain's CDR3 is CASSLFQNNIQYF. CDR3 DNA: TGTGCCAGCAGTTTATTTCAAAATAACATTCAGTACTTC.

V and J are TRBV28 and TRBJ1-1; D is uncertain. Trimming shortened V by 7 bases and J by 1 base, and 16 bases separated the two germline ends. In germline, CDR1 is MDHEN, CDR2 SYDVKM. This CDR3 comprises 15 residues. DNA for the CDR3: TGTGCCAGCACCTCCACGGAATACGGGAACACTGAAGCTTTCTTT. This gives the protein CASTSTEYGNTEAFF.

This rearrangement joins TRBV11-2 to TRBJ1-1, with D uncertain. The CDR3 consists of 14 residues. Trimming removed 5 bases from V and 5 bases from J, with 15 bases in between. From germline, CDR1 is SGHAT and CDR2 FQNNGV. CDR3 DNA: TGTGCCAGCAGCCTCCTGCACCCGGGGACTGAAGCTTTCTTT. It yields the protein CASSLLHPGTEAFF. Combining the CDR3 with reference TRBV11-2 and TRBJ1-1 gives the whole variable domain EAGVAQSPRYKIIEKRQSVAFWCNPISGHATLYWYQQILGQGPKLLIQFQNNGVVDDSQLPKDRFSAERLKGVDSTLKIQPAKLEDSAVYLCASSLLHPGTEAFFGQGTRLTVV.

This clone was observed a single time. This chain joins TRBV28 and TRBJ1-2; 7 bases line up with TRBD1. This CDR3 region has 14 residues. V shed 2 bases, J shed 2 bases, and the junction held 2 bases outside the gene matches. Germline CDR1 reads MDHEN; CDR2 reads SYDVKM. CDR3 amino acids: CASSLRGRNYGYTF. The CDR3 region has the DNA TGTGCCAGCAGTTTAAGGGGGCGAAACTATGGCTACACCTTC.

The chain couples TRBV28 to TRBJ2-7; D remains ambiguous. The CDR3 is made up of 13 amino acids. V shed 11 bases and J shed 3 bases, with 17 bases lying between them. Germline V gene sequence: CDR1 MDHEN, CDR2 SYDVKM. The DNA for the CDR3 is TGTGCCTCCTCGGACCGCCGGCTCTACGAGCAGTACTTC. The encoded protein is CASSDRRLYEQYF.

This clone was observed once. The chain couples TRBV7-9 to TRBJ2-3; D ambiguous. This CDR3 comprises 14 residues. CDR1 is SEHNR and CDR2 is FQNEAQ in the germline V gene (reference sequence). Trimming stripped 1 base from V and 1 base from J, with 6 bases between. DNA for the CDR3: TGTGCCAGCAGCTTAGGCTACGGCACAGATACGCAGTATTTT. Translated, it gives CASSLGYGTDTQYF.

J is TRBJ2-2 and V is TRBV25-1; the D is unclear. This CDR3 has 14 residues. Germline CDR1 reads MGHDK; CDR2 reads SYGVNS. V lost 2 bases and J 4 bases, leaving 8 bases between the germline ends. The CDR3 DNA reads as TGTGCCAGCAGTGAAAGCTCTGGCACCGGGGAGCTGTTTTTT. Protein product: CASSESSGTGELFF. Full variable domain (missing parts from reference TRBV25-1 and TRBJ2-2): EADIYQTPRYLVIGTGKKITLECSQTMGHDKMYWYQQDPGMELHLIHYSYGVNSTEKGDLSSESTVSRIRTEHFPLTLESARPSHTSQYLCASSESSGTGELFFGEGSRLTVL.

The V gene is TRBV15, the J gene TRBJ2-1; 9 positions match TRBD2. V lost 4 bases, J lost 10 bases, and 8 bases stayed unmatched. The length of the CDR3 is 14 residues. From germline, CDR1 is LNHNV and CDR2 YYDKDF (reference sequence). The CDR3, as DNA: TGTGCCACCAGCATGGCGGGAGGGCCGAGGGAGCAGTTCTTC. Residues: CATSMAGGPREQFF.

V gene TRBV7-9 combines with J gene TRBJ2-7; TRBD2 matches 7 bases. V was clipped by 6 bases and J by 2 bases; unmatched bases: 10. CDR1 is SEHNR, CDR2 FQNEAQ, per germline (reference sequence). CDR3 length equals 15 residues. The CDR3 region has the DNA TGTGCCAGCAGTCCTGGGGCTAGCGGACCCTACGAGCAGTACTTC. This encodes CASSPGASGPYEQYF. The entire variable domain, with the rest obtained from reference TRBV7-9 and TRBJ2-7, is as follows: DTGVSQNPRHKITKRGQNVTFRCDPISEHNRLYWYRQTLGQGPEFLTYFQNEAQLEKSRLLSDRFSAERPKGSFSTLEIQRTEQGDSAMYLCASSPGASGPYEQYFGPGTRLTVT.